This TCR beta chain is drawn from a study of cytomegalovirus exposure and HLA in healthy donors. With 2 bases removed from V and 7 bases from J, the gap between germline ends came to 14 bases. The germline CDR1 and CDR2 sequences are MNHEY and SMNVEV (reference sequence). The CDR3 length is 15 residues. As regards this clone: Its specificity is not known.

PCR employed 60 Vbeta and 13 Jbeta primers. Libraries were prepared by immunoSEQ multiplex PCR; TCRdb keeps only in-frame clonotypes and omits some of them. The sample yields 150,000 to 250,000 clones, 85% seen once. Study conclusions and caveats: Researchers reported that a few CMV-associated chains were confirmed in vitro as CMV antigen-specific. Associated with cytomegalovirus, according to the listing, were 150 to 200 TCR beta chains. Some public TCRs appeared in many individuals, while most sequences were rare. By HLA locus, TCR association rates varied in a later analysis, with DRB1 showing the most and HLA-C the fewest.

The source is a woman aged 45-65 years in good health and CMV-seronegative. This chain links TRBV27 with TRBJ2-2; possibly TRBD2 for D (6 bases). Sequenced sample: PBMCs. The CDR3 sequence: CASSLRGRGNGELFF. The CDR3, as DNA: TGTGCCAGCAGTTTACGGGGGAGAGGGAACGGGGAGCTGTTTTTT.